This is a list of T cell receptor beta chains from one sample in a study of cytomegalovirus exposure and HLA in healthy donors. The protocol was immunoSEQ multiplex PCR, while the TCRdb copy is restricted to in-frame clones and leaves out a portion. The profile shows about 300,000 clones, 86% of them singletons. Sequences were obtained from PBMCs. The receptor set was obtained from a man aged 35 to 55 in good health and CMV-seropositive. Both conserved end residues are part of each CDR3. D genes are given only for firm matches. Only some rows state a clone size, as once, few, many or a class for expanded clones.

clone size: -; J gene: TRBJ2-7; V gene: TRBV11-2; D gene: -; CDR3 DNA: TGTGCCAGCAGCTTTGTTGAGGAAGCGGGTGAGCAGTACTTC; CDR3 protein: CASSFVEEAGEQYF
clone size: -; J gene: TRBJ2-1; V gene: TRBV11-2; D gene: TRBD2; CDR3 DNA: TGTGCCAGCAGCTTAGGACTAGCGGGAAATGAGCAGTTCTTC; CDR3 protein: CASSLGLAGNEQFF
clone size: -; J gene: TRBJ2-7; V gene: TRBV27; D gene: TRBD2; CDR3 DNA: TGTGCCAGCAGTAAACTAGCGGAGTTTGGGTTCGAGCAGTACTTC; CDR3 protein: CASSKLAEFGFEQYF
clone size: -; J gene: TRBJ2-3; V gene: TRBV2; D gene: TRBD2; CDR3 DNA: TGTGCCAGCCGAGCGGGAGGATCTTTTAGCACAGATACGCAGTATTTT; CDR3 protein: CASRAGGSFSTDTQYF
clone size: -; J gene: TRBJ2-1; V gene: TRBV7-9; D gene: TRBD2; CDR3 DNA: TGTGCCAGCAGTTACGGGACTAGCGCCTACAATGAGCAGTTCTTC; CDR3 protein: CASSYGTSAYNEQFF
clone size: -; J gene: TRBJ1-2; V gene: TRBV6-1; D gene: TRBD1; CDR3 DNA: TGTGCCAGCAGCCGAGAGGGGGACAGTCCCTATGGCTACACCTTC; CDR3 protein: CASSREGDSPYGYTF
clone size: -; J gene: TRBJ1-5; V gene: TRBV2; D gene: -; CDR3 DNA: TGTGCCAGCAGTGAAGCGCAGTATGGTAATCAGCCCCAGCATTTT; CDR3 protein: CASSEAQYGNQPQHF
clone size: -; J gene: TRBJ2-3; V gene: TRBV11-3; D gene: TRBD2; CDR3 DNA: TGTGCCAGCAGCTTAACTAGCGGGAGCACAGATACGCAGTATTTT; CDR3 protein: CASSLTSGSTDTQYF
clone size: -; J gene: TRBJ1-1; V gene: TRBV6-1; D gene: TRBD1; CDR3 DNA: TGTGCCAGCAGAACAGGGGGGAACACTGAAGCTTTCTTT; CDR3 protein: CASRTGGNTEAFF
clone size: once; J gene: TRBJ1-3; V gene: TRBV5-4; D gene: -; CDR3 DNA: TGTGCCAGCAGCTTCAGCGGGGTTGGAAACACCATATATTTT; CDR3 protein: CASSFSGVGNTIYF
clone size: -; J gene: TRBJ2-7; V gene: TRBV25-1; D gene: -; CDR3 DNA: TGTGCCAGCAGTGCCGGTTACGAGCAGTACTTC; CDR3 protein: CASSAGYEQYF
clone size: -; J gene: TRBJ2-1; V gene: TRBV4-2; D gene: TRBD2; CDR3 DNA: TGTGCCAGCAGCCAGGTAGGGAGGGCCGAATGGGATGAGCAGTTCTTC; CDR3 protein: CASSQVGRAEWDEQFF
clone size: few; J gene: TRBJ1-1; V gene: TRBV19; D gene: -; CDR3 DNA: TGTGCCAGTAGTATCGGGGGGCCGGGGAAAATAGCTTTCTTT; CDR3 protein: CASSIGGPGKIAFF
clone size: few; J gene: TRBJ1-1; V gene: TRBV7-9; D gene: -; CDR3 DNA: TGTGCCAGCAGCTTAGACGGGATGAACACTGAAGCTTTCTTT; CDR3 protein: CASSLDGMNTEAFF
clone size: -; J gene: TRBJ1-2; V gene: TRBV28; D gene: TRBD1; CDR3 DNA: TGTGCCAGCAGCGGCTCGGGACAGGGATTGGGTGGCTACACCTTC; CDR3 protein: CASSGSGQGLGGYTF
clone size: -; J gene: TRBJ2-1; V gene: TRBV7-9; D gene: -; CDR3 DNA: TGTGCCAGCAGTCTCCCAACACGCCGGGACAATGAGCAGTTCTTC; CDR3 protein: CASSLPTRRDNEQFF
clone size: -; J gene: TRBJ2-7; V gene: TRBV5-1; D gene: -; CDR3 DNA: TGCGCCAGCAGCGCCACCGCAGGGTCCCTCTACGAGCAGTACTTC; CDR3 protein: CASSATAGSLYEQYF
clone size: -; J gene: TRBJ1-3; V gene: TRBV5-1; D gene: -; CDR3 DNA: TGCGCCAGCAGCATGGACACCTCTGGAAACACCATATATTTT; CDR3 protein: CASSMDTSGNTIYF
clone size: -; J gene: TRBJ2-7; V gene: TRBV4-1; D gene: TRBD2; CDR3 DNA: TGCGCCAGCAGCCCTCGCGGACTAGCCAGCTCCTACGAGCAGTACTTC; CDR3 protein: CASSPRGLASSYEQYF
clone size: -; J gene: TRBJ1-2; V gene: TRBV9; D gene: -; CDR3 DNA: TGTGCCAGCAGCGTAGGTTGGGGGGCTAACTATGGCTACACCTTC; CDR3 protein: CASSVGWGANYGYTF
clone size: -; J gene: TRBJ1-6; V gene: TRBV28; D gene: -; CDR3 DNA: TGTGCCAGCACTCCGGGACTGTCGGGCTCACCCCTCCACTTT; CDR3 protein: CASTPGLSGSPLHF
clone size: -; J gene: TRBJ1-2; V gene: TRBV27; D gene: -; CDR3 DNA: TGTGCCAGCGGTCCTTCGCTGACTTGGGGAGCTAACTATGGCTACACCTTC; CDR3 protein: CASGPSLTWGANYGYTF